A selection of T cell receptor beta chains follows, all from one sample in a study of blood T cell repertoires in COVID-19. Clones were sequenced by immunoSEQ multiplex PCR, and TCRdb holds only the in-frame ones, with some missing. The table lists roughly 230,000 clones, roughly 87% of them singletons, with 3.5% to 5.5% in the top ten. Sequencing was performed on peripheral blood. These receptors were obtained from a woman in her forties who had recovered from COVID-19. Each CDR3 is given with its conserved first and last residue. The D gene is left open where the match is weak. The listing skips clone size in some rows; elsewhere it reads once, few, many or a size class.

j_gene,len,v_gene,abundance,d_gene,CDR3nt,CDR3aa
TRBJ1-6,15,TRBV19,.,.,TGTGCCAGTAGTATAATGGAGGGGATGGCTTCACCCCTCCACTTT,CASSIMEGMASPLHF
TRBJ2-3,15,TRBV7-6,.,TRBD2,TGTGCCAGCAGCTTAGAGCAGCGGGAATCAGATACGCAGTATTTT,CASSLEQRESDTQYF
TRBJ1-4,14,TRBV18,.,.,TGTGCCAGCTCACAGGGGTGGACTAATGAAAAACTGTTTTTT,CASSQGWTNEKLFF
TRBJ2-3,14,TRBV2,.,TRBD1,TGTGCCAGCCACAGGGGATCTAGCACAGATACGCAGTATTTT,CASHRGSSTDTQYF
TRBJ2-7,15,TRBV3-1/TRBV3-2,once,TRBD2,TGTGCCAGCAGCCAACAACCGGGACTAGCAGGCGAGCAGTACTTC,CASSQQPGLAGEQYF
TRBJ2-1,19,TRBV11-3,.,.,TGTGCCAGCAGCTTAGGCGATGGGTTTGAGCGGTCCACGGCGGATGAGCAGTTCTTC,CASSLGDGFERSTADEQFF
TRBJ2-7,15,TRBV28,.,.,TGTGCCAGCAGCTCTGGGACACCTAGCTCCTACGAGCAGTACTTC,CASSSGTPSSYEQYF
TRBJ2-5,11,TRBV9,.,.,TGTGCCAGCAGCGGCCCGGGAACCCAGTACTTC,CASSGPGTQYF
TRBJ1-4,15,TRBV18,.,.,TGTGCCAGCTCACCAATGCAGGCGCAGGGTGAAAAACTGTTTTTT,CASSPMQAQGEKLFF
TRBJ2-5,15,TRBV24-1,.,.,TGTGCCACCAGTGCCATTGACAGGAACCAAGAGACCCAGTACTTC,CATSAIDRNQETQYF
TRBJ1-1,16,TRBV19,once,TRBD1,TGTGCCAGTATCTTCCGCCGGGGACAGGGGAACACTGAAGCTTTCTTT,CASIFRRGQGNTEAFF
TRBJ2-7,14,TRBV19,.,.,TGTGCCAGTAGTATTAGGGGGTCTACCTACGAGCAGTACTTC,CASSIRGSTYEQYF
TRBJ2-1,15,TRBV15,.,.,TGTGCCACCAGCAGAGATCTTAGCTCCTACAATGAGCAGTTCTTC,CATSRDLSSYNEQFF
TRBJ1-5,14,TRBV6-5,.,.,TGTGCCAGCAGTAGGGGCAGGGGTGATCAGCCCCAGCATTTT,CASSRGRGDQPQHF
TRBJ2-1,17,TRBV29-1,once,.,TGCAGCGTTGAGAGGGTGATGGGACTTGCCTCCTACAATGAGCAGTTCTTC,CSVERVMGLASYNEQFF
TRBJ1-1,13,TRBV5-1,.,.,TGCGCCAGCAGCGGAGGACTGAACACTGAAGCTTTCTTT,CASSGGLNTEAFF
TRBJ2-3,16,TRBV15,.,.,TGTGCCACCAGCAGAGATAGGGACTCCCTCGCGTATACGCAGTATTTT,CATSRDRDSLAYTQYF
TRBJ2-7,14,TRBV28,.,.,TGTGCCAGCAGTTTATTCTCCCCCCCCTACGAGCAGTACTTC,CASSLFSPPYEQYF
TRBJ2-1,15,TRBV18,.,.,TGTGCCAGCTCACCACCGAGTGCCTCCTACAATGAGCAGTTCTTC,CASSPPSASYNEQFF
TRBJ2-7,12,TRBV28,.,.,TGTGCCAGCAGACCCCCGGGGTACGAGCAGTACTTC,CASRPPGYEQYF
TRBJ2-5,15,TRBV7-9,.,.,TGTGCCAGCAGCCCCTCAGGAGGTGTAGGAGAGACCCAGTACTTC,CASSPSGGVGETQYF
TRBJ1-5,12,TRBV12-3/TRBV12-4,.,TRBD1,TGTGCCAGCAACAGGGGGGATCAGCCCCAGCATTTT,CASNRGDQPQHF
TRBJ1-6,14,TRBV18,few,TRBD1,TGTGCCAGCTCCCCTGACAGGGGCAATTCACCCCTCCACTTT,CASSPDRGNSPLHF
TRBJ2-1,12,TRBV6-6,.,.,TGTGCCAGCAGTTACGACGGGGATGAGCAGTTCTTC,CASSYDGDEQFF
TRBJ1-5,15,TRBV9,.,.,TGTGCCAGCAGCGTGGCAGGGGCTGACAATCAGCCCCAGCATTTT,CASSVAGADNQPQHF
TRBJ2-3,14,TRBV29-1,once,TRBD2,TGCAGCGGGGGGGACTACCGTGGCACAGATACGCAGTATTTT,CSGGDYRGTDTQYF
TRBJ1-2,11,TRBV5-6,.,.,TGTGCCAGCAGAAATACGGGTGGCTACACCTTC,CASRNTGGYTF
TRBJ2-1,14,TRBV7-2,.,TRBD1,TGTGCCAGCAGCCCACAGGGGGCCGACAATGAGCAGTTCTTC,CASSPQGADNEQFF
TRBJ1-2,13,TRBV9,once,.,TGTGCCAGCAGCGTATCGGGGGGCTATGGCTACACCTTC,CASSVSGGYGYTF
TRBJ2-5,16,TRBV5-4,.,TRBD2,TGTGCCAGCAGCGTCAAGACTAGCGGGAGCGGAGAGACCCAGTACTTC,CASSVKTSGSGETQYF
TRBJ1-1,17,TRBV19,.,TRBD1,TGTGCCAGTAGTATTAGGGGGACAGGGTATGGGAACACTGAAGCTTTCTTT,CASSIRGTGYGNTEAFF
TRBJ1-1,13,TRBV27,.,TRBD1,TGTGCCAGCAGTTTAGACAGGGACACTGAAGCTTTCTTT,CASSLDRDTEAFF
TRBJ2-1,13,TRBV30,.,TRBD2,TGTGCCTGGACTAGCGGGGCAAACAATGAGCAGTTCTTC,CAWTSGANNEQFF
TRBJ1-4,15,TRBV18,.,.,TGTGCCAGCTCACCAGCCGACAGATTCAATGAAAAACTGTTTTTT,CASSPADRFNEKLFF
TRBJ1-1,15,TRBV30,.,TRBD1,TGTGCCTGGAGTGACGCCGGGACAGGGGACACTGAAGCTTTCTTT,CAWSDAGTGDTEAFF
TRBJ2-2,14,TRBV10-3,.,.,TGTGCCATCGGAGCCTCGGGAAGGGAGGGGGAGCTGTTTTTT,CAIGASGREGELFF
TRBJ2-3,18,TRBV14,few,TRBD1,TGTGCCAGCAGCCCGCTTAACAGGGCCATCCCCAGGGGGGATACGCAGTATTTT,CASSPLNRAIPRGDTQYF
TRBJ1-2,14,TRBV9,.,.,TGTGCCAGCAGCGTCGGGTCCGCTAACTATGGCTACACCTTC,CASSVGSANYGYTF
TRBJ2-7,13,TRBV10-2,.,.,TGCGCCAGCATGGAGACTAACTCCTACGAGCAGTACTTC,CASMETNSYEQYF
TRBJ1-2,13,TRBV25-1,.,.,TGTGCCAGCAGTGTGACAACGAACCATGGCTACACCTTC,CASSVTTNHGYTF
TRBJ2-5,16,TRBV24-1,.,TRBD1,TGTGCCACCAGTGATTTATCGGGACAGGCCCAAGAGACCCAGTACTTC,CATSDLSGQAQETQYF
TRBJ2-1,15,TRBV2,.,TRBD2,TGTGCCAGCCGTTCAGCGGGAGAGGGGTACAATGAGCAGTTCTTC,CASRSAGEGYNEQFF
TRBJ2-7,13,TRBV5-4,.,TRBD1,TGTGCCAGCAGCACCGAGACAGGGGACGAGCAGTACTTC,CASSTETGDEQYF
TRBJ2-2,15,TRBV11-2,.,TRBD2,TGTGCCAGCAGCTTAGGCGGGGGGGCAACCGGGGAGCTGTTTTTT,CASSLGGGATGELFF
TRBJ1-5,21,TRBV3-1/TRBV3-2,.,TRBD1,TGTGCCAGCAGCCATAAAACGATCCAAATACAGGGGGCGAAGAGCAATCAGCCCCAGCATTTT,CASSHKTIQIQGAKSNQPQHF
TRBJ2-3,15,TRBV7-6,.,TRBD1,TGTGCCAGCAGCCTGGGGACAGGGCGCACAGATACGCAGTATTTT,CASSLGTGRTDTQYF
TRBJ2-1,15,TRBV30,few,TRBD2,TGTGCCTGGAGTGTAGGGTGGGAGGGATACAATGAGCAGTTCTTC,CAWSVGWEGYNEQFF
TRBJ2-7,15,TRBV7-2,.,.,TGTGCCAGCAGCTTAGCGGTCTGGGCGTCCTACGAGCAGTACTTC,CASSLAVWASYEQYF
TRBJ1-4,16,TRBV12-5,.,TRBD1,TGTGCTAGTGGTTTGGTACAGGGGGGAAAGGGTGAAAAACTGTTTTTT,CASGLVQGGKGEKLFF
TRBJ1-1,13,TRBV5-5,.,.,TGTGCCAGCAGCTTGTTGATAGAAACTGAAGCTTTCTTT,CASSLLIETEAFF
TRBJ2-3,15,TRBV9,.,.,TGTGCCAGCACAGTGTCCACAGGGACCGCAGATACGCAGTATTTT,CASTVSTGTADTQYF
TRBJ2-1,13,TRBV5-6,.,.,TGTGCCAGCAGCTTGGGAGGGATGGTTGAGCAGTTCTTC,CASSLGGMVEQFF
TRBJ1-5,12,TRBV6-2/TRBV6-3,.,.,TGTGCCAGCAGTTCAGTCGTTCAGCCCCAGCATTTT,CASSSVVQPQHF
TRBJ1-1,14,TRBV5-4,.,.,TGTGCCAGCAGCTTGGCGTTGTCGAACACTGAAGCTTTCTTT,CASSLALSNTEAFF
TRBJ1-4,15,TRBV10-1,.,.,TGCGCCTCTCAGGACAGCTCTGCAACTAATGAAAAACTGTTTTTT,CASQDSSATNEKLFF
TRBJ2-3,14,TRBV29-1,.,.,TGCAGCGTGGAAAAGGACAGCGGGATGGATACGCAGTATTTT,CSVEKDSGMDTQYF
TRBJ1-4,12,TRBV2,.,.,TGTGCCAGCGGAGAGGGATATGAAAAACTGTTTTTT,CASGEGYEKLFF